Shown below are 30 T cell receptor beta chains from a single sample sequenced in a study of OX40 agonist ivuxolimab in advanced cancers. Clones were sequenced by immunoSEQ multiplex PCR, and TCRdb holds only the in-frame ones, with some missing. The sample holds tens of thousands of clones, approximately 88% seen once. Sequences were derived from CD4+ or CD8+ T cells sorted from blood, sampled in a trial of the OX40 agonist ivuxolimab. The receptors derive from an adult with an advanced solid tumor such as melanoma, head and neck, liver or kidney cancer.

This sequence joins TRBV6-6 and TRBJ2-1; 12 positions agree with TRBD2. Losses at the gene ends were 7 bases for V and 6 bases for J; bases not matched to a gene: 10. The CDR3 covers 16 residues. Germline CDR1 MNHNY, CDR2 SVGAGI (reference sequence). In DNA form, the CDR3 reads TGTGCCAGCAACCCTCTAGCTAGCGGGAGGGCCAATGAGCAGTTCTTC. Translated, it gives CASNPLASGRANEQFF.

The chain employs TRBV5-1 and TRBJ2-7; the match to TRBD1 covers 7 bases. The germline V gene encodes CDR1 SGHRS and CDR2 YFSETQ. This CDR3 comprises 14 residues. Losses at the gene ends were 0 bases for V and 2 bases for J; bases not matched to a gene: 2. The CDR3 sequence is CASSLGQGPYEQYF. The CDR3 bases are TGCGCCAGCAGCTTGGGACAGGGCCCCTACGAGCAGTACTTC.

This clone was observed a few times. The V and J genes are TRBV30 and TRBJ1-1; the D gene is possibly TRBD1 (5 bases). Deletions cut 3 bases from V and 2 bases from J, with 10 bases between. There are 13 residues in the CDR3. CDR1 and CDR2 (germline): GTSNPN, SVGIG (reference sequence). In nucleotides, the CDR3 is TGTGCCTGGAGCCCCGACAGTAACACTGAAGCTTTCTTT. This sequence encodes CAWSPDSNTEAFF.

This clone appeared a few times. V is TRBV7-9 and J is TRBJ1-5; D is ambiguous. The CDR3 is 13 amino acids. Germline values: CDR1 SEHNR, CDR2 FQNEAQ (reference sequence). V shed 5 bases and J shed 4 bases, with 9 bases lying between them. This chain's CDR3 is CASSPGENQPQHF. DNA of the CDR3: TGTGCCAGCAGCCCCGGGGAGAATCAGCCCCAGCATTTT.

As regards this clone: At one end the junction does not follow the germline gene, possibly because of a read error. The gene calls are TRBV7-7 and TRBJ2-7; D unresolved. The germline V gene has CDR1 SSHAT and CDR2 FNYEAQ (reference sequence). The CDR3 extends over 15 amino acids. CDR3 coding DNA: TGTGCTAGCAGCTTAGGATTAGGCTCGTCCTACGAGCAGTACTTC. Protein: CASSLGLGSSYEQYF.

This clone was recorded once. The gene calls are TRBV2 and TRBJ2-1, with 9 bases aligning to TRBD2. CDR1 is SNHLY, CDR2 FYNNEI, per germline. V lost 2 bases and J lost 6; bases outside the gene matches: 2. This CDR3 has 14 amino acids. CDR3 DNA: TGTGCCAGCAGTGAACTAGCGGGATCCAATGAGCAGTTCTTC. Its protein product is CASSELAGSNEQFF.

The gene calls are TRBV28 and TRBJ2-7; 7 nucleotides match TRBD1. Germline V gene sequence: CDR1 MDHEN, CDR2 SYDVKM. With V trimmed by 6 bases and J by 5 bases, 13 bases remained unmatched. CDR3 length: 15 residues. The CDR3 DNA follows: TGTGCCAGCAGGATGAGTATCAGGGGGTCCCACGAGCAGTACTTC. This gives the protein CASRMSIRGSHEQYF.

This chain joins TRBV19 and TRBJ2-7; D uncertain. Trimming removed 6 bases at V and 5 bases at J, with 8 bases between. The CDR3 has 11 amino acids. Germline V gene lookup returns CDR1 LNHDA and CDR2 SQIVND (reference sequence). Written as DNA, the CDR3 is TGTGCCAGTAGGGCTGGGCACGAGCAGTACTTC. Translated: CASRAGHEQYF.

The chain combines TRBV14 with TRBJ2-1; 8 bases are a match to TRBD1. With 0 bases clipped from V and 6 bases from J, the junction kept 10 bases outside the gene matches. In germline, CDR1 is SGHDN, CDR2 FVKESK. CDR3 length equals 17 residues. CDR3 DNA sequence: TGTGCCAGCAGCCAAGATGAGCCGGGACAGGTATTCAATGAGCAGTTCTTC. This translates into CASSQDEPGQVFNEQFF.

This chain connects TRBV27 to TRBJ2-5; the match to TRBD1 covers 7 bases. The V segment lost 5 bases and the J segment 2 bases; nucleotides outside the gene matches: 8. The germline V gene encodes CDR1 MNHEY and CDR2 SMNVEV (reference sequence). The CDR3 covers 15 residues. CDR3 coding DNA: TGTGCCAGCAGTCTCGGGACAGCAAGACAAGAGACCCAGTACTTC. Its protein is CASSLGTARQETQYF.

This clone was seen a single time. The genes are TRBV6-6 and TRBJ1-1; D unresolved. Trimming shortened V by 1 base and J by 5 bases, and 5 bases separated the two germline ends. Germline assignment: CDR1 MNHNY and CDR2 SVGAGI (reference sequence). CDR3 size: 12 residues. The CDR3 protein is CASSYLVTEAFF. The CDR3, as DNA: TGTGCCAGCAGTTACTTAGTTACTGAAGCTTTCTTT.

V usage is TRBV10-1 and J usage is TRBJ2-1; D ambiguous. This CDR3 has 13 amino acids. In germline, CDR1 is WNHNN, CDR2 SYGVQD (reference sequence). V lost 2 bases and J lost 0, with 2 bases in between. The CDR3 DNA reads TGCGCCAGCAGTGAGGCCTCCTACAATGAGCAGTTCTTC. The encoded protein is CASSEASYNEQFF.

V gene TRBV4-1 combines with J gene TRBJ2-7, with D possibly TRBD2 on 6 matching bases. Trimming cost V 3 bases and J 7 bases, with 13 bases left between them. Germline CDR1 MGHRA, CDR2 YSYEKL. This CDR3 has 13 amino acids. This CDR3 is CASSHRAEGEQYF. The CDR3 nucleotides read TGCGCCAGCAGCCACCGAGCGGAGGGGGAGCAGTACTTC.

This clone was counted once. The gene calls are TRBV5-4 and TRBJ1-2; D gene uncertain. This CDR3 is 13 amino acids long. Trimming removed 0 bases from V and 2 bases from J, with 5 bases in between. Germline V gene lookup returns CDR1 SGHNT and CDR2 YYREEE (reference sequence). The CDR3 DNA reads TGTGCCAGCAGCTTGGGCACCAACTATGGCTACACCTTC. It translates to CASSLGTNYGYTF.

CDR3 in amino acids: CASSDGVTGSGYTF. CDR3 in DNA: TGTGCCAGCAGTGACGGGGTGACAGGCAGTGGATACACCTTC. The V and J genes are TRBV6-4 and TRBJ1-2; tentative D call: TRBD1 (6 bases). Trimming cost V 2 bases and J 11 bases, with 18 bases left between them. Germline values: CDR1 MRHNA, CDR2 SNTAGT. There are 14 residues in the CDR3.

This chain links TRBV27 with TRBJ2-3; D is uncertain. Deletions cut 6 bases from V and 1 base from J, with 8 bases between. Germline V CDR1 and CDR2: MNHEY, SMNVEV (reference sequence). This CDR3 spans 13 amino acids. The CDR3 DNA follows: TGTGCCAGCAGGGTGGGCGGCACAGATACGCAGTATTTT. Translating gives CASRVGGTDTQYF.

The chain has TRBV7-3 and TRBJ2-1, with a tentative D call TRBD1 (5 bases). Germline CDR1 and CDR2: SGHTA and FQGTGA. The V and J ends lost 1 base and 4 bases respectively, with 14 bases between them. The length of the CDR3 is 16 residues. CDR3 nucleotides: TGTGCCAGCAGCTTAATTCCAGGGTCCCCTTACAATGAGCAGTTCTTC. Protein: CASSLIPGSPYNEQFF.

The chain has TRBV5-1 and TRBJ2-7; 9 bases match TRBD2. Unmatched junction bases numbered 10, after V lost 4 bases and J lost 5 bases. The CDR3 extends over 15 amino acids. Germline-derived CDR1 and CDR2 are SGHRS and YFSETQ. The CDR3 DNA reads as TGCGCCAGCAGCGGGTGGTTAGCGGGAGCCCACGAGCAGTACTTC. This gives the protein CASSGWLAGAHEQYF. Full variable domain (missing parts from reference TRBV5-1 and TRBJ2-7): KAGVTQTPRYLIKTRGQQVTLSCSPISGHRSVSWYQQTPGQGLQFLFEYFSETQRNKGNFPGRFSGRQFSNSRSEMNVSTLELGDSALYLCASSGWLAGAHEQYFGPGTRLTVT.

The J gene is TRBJ1-1, the V gene TRBV4-1; no reliable D call. The CDR3 loop spans 14 amino acids. The V end was cut by 4 bases, the J end by 4 bases, with 13 bases between. CDR1 is MGHRA, CDR2 YSYEKL, per germline. The CDR3 bases are TGCGCCAGCAGCCTCCTCGGGGTGGGCACTGAAGCTTTCTTT. Amino acid sequence: CASSLLGVGTEAFF.

The V and J genes are TRBV7-3 and TRBJ2-5, with 7 nucleotides matching TRBD2. With V trimmed by 2 bases and J by 5 bases, 11 bases remained unmatched. This CDR3 spans 16 amino acids. Germline values: CDR1 SGHTA, CDR2 FQGTGA. The CDR3 region has the DNA TGTGCCAGCAGCTTAGAACCGGGAGGTCCCCCGGAGACCCAGTACTTC. Protein product: CASSLEPGGPPETQYF.

The chain uses TRBV9 and TRBJ2-7; D remains unclear. The CDR3 runs 14 residues. Per germline, CDR1 SGDLS and CDR2 YYNGEE. The ends were cut back, 4 bases at V and 5 bases at J, with 16 bases in the middle. The CDR3 DNA follows: TGTGCCAGCAGCTCGGAAGGAGATTTCAACGAGCAGTACTTC. Translated, it gives CASSSEGDFNEQYF.

The genes are TRBV19 and TRBJ2-5; TRBD2 aligns across 12 bases. The CDR3 consists of 15 residues. V trimming: 7 bases; J trimming: 5 bases; junction bases outside the gene matches: 8. Germline V gene data show CDR1 as LNHDA and CDR2 as SQIVND (reference sequence). The CDR3, as DNA: TGTGCCAGTACCACGACTAGCGGGAGTGGTGAGACCCAGTACTTC. It translates to CASTTTSGSGETQYF.

The chain carries TRBV7-9 and TRBJ2-3; D is uncertain. Germline CDR1 and CDR2: SEHNR and FQNEAQ (reference sequence). This CDR3 is built from 13 residues. V shed 6 bases and J shed 1 base, with 8 bases lying between them. The CDR3 DNA reads TGTGCCAGCAGTCAGGCGGGCACAGATACGCAGTATTTT. Amino acids: CASSQAGTDTQYF.

The rearrangement uses TRBV19 and TRBJ2-7, with TRBD1 identical over 9 bases. In germline, CDR1 is LNHDA, CDR2 SQIVND (reference sequence). This CDR3 is 14 amino acids long. Trimming cost V 6 bases and J 5 bases; bases outside gene matches: 8. CDR3 in amino acids: CASSLGTGMDEQYF. CDR3 DNA sequence: TGTGCCAGTAGCTTAGGGACAGGGATGGACGAGCAGTACTTC.

This sequence joins TRBV4-1 and TRBJ2-7; 8 bases are a match to TRBD2. Germline V lookup: CDR1 MGHRA, CDR2 YSYEKL. After removal of 4 bases from V and 9 bases from J, the junction contained 14 bases not matched to a gene. This CDR3 is built from 15 residues. The CDR3, as DNA: TGCGCCAGCAGCCCCCTAAAGGGACTAGGCCTCGGGCAGTACTTC. This sequence encodes CASSPLKGLGLGQYF.

J is TRBJ2-7 and V is TRBV6-6; D may be TRBD1 or TRBD2 (5 bases each). Between the trimmed V and J ends, which lost 5 bases and 2 bases, there was a span of 13 bases. The CDR3 totals 14 residues. CDR1 MNHNY and CDR2 SVGAGI come from the germline V gene (reference sequence). The CDR3 nucleotides read TGTGCCAGCAGTCTCGGGACGGGTGCCTACGAGCAGTACTTC. Its translation is CASSLGTGAYEQYF.

The V gene is TRBV6-1, the J gene TRBJ1-5; D is uncertain. The CDR3 extends over 13 amino acids. Germline-derived CDR1 and CDR2 are MNHNS and SASEGT. With 4 bases removed from V and 4 bases from J, the gap between germline ends came to 8 bases. In DNA, the CDR3 is TGTGCCAGCAGTGTAGGGCCAAATCAGCCCCAGCATTTT. It codes for CASSVGPNQPQHF.

The chain carries TRBV7-9 and TRBJ1-2, with a weak D call TRBD1 (6 bases). V dropped 1 base and J dropped 7 bases, with 10 bases sitting between them. The CDR3 sequence is 13 residues long. Per the germline V gene, CDR1 is SEHNR and CDR2 is FQNEAQ (reference sequence). The CDR3 sequence is CASSLGGAFGYTF. The CDR3 DNA follows: TGTGCCAGCAGCTTAGGGGGGGCATTTGGCTACACCTTC.

The rearrangement uses TRBV30 and TRBJ2-5, with 7 bases fitting TRBD2. J was trimmed by 5 bases and V by 6 bases; bases with no gene match: 3. Looked up from germline, CDR1 is GTSNPN and CDR2 is SVGIG (reference sequence). This CDR3 spans 11 amino acids. The CDR3: CACVGGETQYF. In nucleotides, the CDR3 is TGTGCCTGCGTGGGAGGGGAGACCCAGTACTTC.

The chain carries TRBV28 and TRBJ2-3, with 8 bases aligning to TRBD2. The CDR3 extends over 15 amino acids. Germline lookup yields CDR1 MDHEN and CDR2 SYDVKM. After removal of 6 bases from V and 7 bases from J, the junction contained 12 bases not matched to a gene. DNA of the CDR3: TGTGCCAGCAGCCGACACTCCTCTAGCGGGCATACGCAGTATTTT. Residues: CASSRHSSSGHTQYF.